Each of the 13 T cell receptor beta chains below was sequenced from the same sample in a study of cytomegalovirus exposure and HLA in healthy donors (dated by TCRdb to 2017 to 2019). The library relied on the immunoSEQ multiplex PCR assay. For the multiplex PCR, a mixture combining 60 forward primers for TCR Vbeta segments and 13 reverse primers for TCR Jbeta segments was used. This is the immuneACCESS table as TCRdb keeps it, with only in-frame sequences that have V and J called. A part of the clones is gone; compared with another copy, unresolved V genes explain less than half, and the rest is unexplained. In this sample the table shows 140,000 to 150,000 clones, approximately 84% of which occur a single time. The ten biggest clones cover around 9.7% of the sample. Specimen: PBMCs. The receptors shown here come from a woman aged 55-70 years in good health and CMV-seropositive.

The chain recombines TRBV7-8 with TRBJ2-7, with 8 bases that match TRBD1. Germline V lookup: CDR1 SGHVS, CDR2 FQNEAQ. J gave up 6 bases and V 5 bases, and 6 bases lay outside the gene matches. CDR3 length equals 13 residues. The CDR3 DNA is TGTGCCAGCAGCCAGGACAGGGTGACCGAGCAGTACTTC. Translated: CASSQDRVTEQYF.

The chain is built from TRBV28 and TRBJ2-7; 7 positions match TRBD1. Germline loops: CDR1 MDHEN, CDR2 SYDVKM. This CDR3 is built from 15 residues. J gave up 1 base and V 6 bases, and 9 bases lay outside the gene matches. CDR3 nucleotides: TGTGCCAGCAGCCATACGAAACAGGGGTCCTACGAGCAGTACTTC. Its protein product is CASSHTKQGSYEQYF.

The chain is built from TRBV5-4 and TRBJ1-1; tentative D call: TRBD1 (5 bases). Germline V gives CDR1 SGHNT, CDR2 YYREEE (reference sequence). The CDR3 consists of 14 residues. The V end was cut by 5 bases, the J end by 1 base, with 12 bases between. CDR3 region: CASSRRVSNTEAFF. In DNA, the CDR3 is TGTGCCAGCAGTCGCAGGGTTTCGAACACTGAAGCTTTCTTT.

This clone appeared a few times. The chain recombines TRBV28 with TRBJ2-7, with unresolved D. The germline gives CDR1 MDHEN, CDR2 SYDVKM. V lost 4 bases and J 3 bases, leaving 10 bases between the germline ends. CDR3 length: 13 amino acids. The CDR3 DNA reads TGTGCCAGCAGTTCTCAAACTTTCTACGAGCAGTACTTC. Translated, it gives CASSSQTFYEQYF.

CDR3 sequence: CASSLGASGGGQFF. CDR3 sequence (DNA): TGTGCCAGCAGCTTAGGAGCTAGCGGGGGGGGGCAGTTCTTC. The chain recombines TRBV7-2 with TRBJ2-1; 12 positions agree with TRBD2. The CDR3 runs to 14 residues. Trimming took 1 base from V and 12 from J; bases not matched to a gene: 4. Germline CDR1 and CDR2: SGHTA and FQGNSA.

This clone was picked up a small number of times. The chain has TRBV6-6 and TRBJ1-2; possible D gene TRBD1, 6 bases. The V gene lost 6 bases and the J gene lost 2 bases, with 13 bases spanning the gap. Germline V gene lookup returns CDR1 MNHNY and CDR2 SVGAGI (reference sequence). The CDR3 totals 14 residues. CDR3 sequence (DNA): TGTGCCAGCAGCCCCCCGGGGGGCAACTATGGCTACACCTTC. It is translated as CASSPPGGNYGYTF.

The chain employs TRBV27 and TRBJ2-3; the D is unclear. The CDR3 totals 13 residues. Germline lookup yields CDR1 MNHEY and CDR2 SMNVEV (reference sequence). Trimming cost V 2 bases and J 2 bases, with 5 bases left between them. The CDR3 sequence is CASSLEHTDTQYF. Here the CDR3 DNA reads TGTGCCAGCAGTTTAGAACACACAGATACGCAGTATTTT.

V is TRBV28 and J is TRBJ1-2, with a weak D call TRBD1 (5 bases). CDR3 length equals 12 residues. V lost 4 bases and J 8 bases, leaving 11 bases between the germline ends. Looked up from germline, CDR1 is MDHEN and CDR2 is SYDVKM. The CDR3 region is CASSSGGVGYTF. The CDR3 DNA reads TGTGCCAGCAGTTCTGGGGGGGTAGGCTACACCTTC.

This chain connects TRBV30 to TRBJ2-7; no clear D gene. Trimming pared 5 bases from V and 3 bases from J, leaving 8 bases between. The CDR3 consists of 11 residues. In germline, CDR1 is GTSNPN, CDR2 SVGIG (reference sequence). The CDR3 protein is CAWVRNYEQYF. The CDR3 DNA follows: TGTGCCTGGGTGAGAAACTACGAGCAGTACTTC.

There are a few counts of this clone. This chain uses TRBV19 with TRBJ2-7; 7 nucleotides agree with TRBD1. The CDR3 spans 14 residues. Losses at the gene ends were 3 bases for V and 4 bases for J; bases not matched to a gene: 6. Germline V lookup: CDR1 LNHDA, CDR2 SQIVND (reference sequence). The chain's CDR3 is CASSMGQRLYEQYF. The CDR3 nucleotides read TGTGCCAGTAGTATGGGACAGCGACTATACGAGCAGTACTTC.

The rearrangement joins TRBV9 to TRBJ1-3; no firm D call. CDR1 SGDLS and CDR2 YYNGEE come from the germline V gene. This CDR3 region has 16 residues. The V end lost 0 bases, the J end lost 0 bases, and 10 bases lay between the germline ends. The CDR3 DNA is TGTGCCAGCAGCGTAGGAGAGGCGTCCTCTGGAAACACCATATATTTT. It specifies CASSVGEASSGNTIYF. Using reference TRBV9 and TRBJ1-3 for the parts outside the CDR3, the full variable domain is DSGVTQTPKHLITATGQRVTLRCSPRSGDLSVYWYQQSLDQGLQFLIQYYNGEERAKGNILERFSAQQFPDLHSELNLSSLELGDSALYFCASSVGEASSGNTIYFGEGSWLTVV.

V is TRBV19 and J is TRBJ2-3, with 10 bases lining up with TRBD2. This CDR3 is built from 13 residues. Trimming at V came to 5 bases and at J to 7 bases, leaving 3 bases not matched to a gene. Per germline, CDR1 LNHDA and CDR2 SQIVND (reference sequence). In DNA form, the CDR3 reads TGTGCCAGTAGTCCACTAGCGGGAAATACGCAGTATTTT. Its translation is CASSPLAGNTQYF.

The chain recombines TRBV20-1 with TRBJ2-7, with D possibly TRBD2 on 5 matching bases. V was trimmed by 3 bases and J by 7 bases, leaving 7 bases between them. This CDR3 has 10 residues. CDR1 and CDR2 (germline): DFQATT, SNEGSKA (reference sequence). CDR3 in DNA: TGCAGTGCTAGTCGCGGGGAGCAGTACTTC. It is translated as CSASRGEQYF.